This T cell receptor (beta chain) was obtained from a study of technical replicates of blood from a handful of donors. Profiling relied on immunoSEQ multiplex PCR, and the TCRdb table lists in-frame clones only, not all of them. The data contain roughly 85,000 clones, 94% of them seen just once; the ten biggest clones take up 0.2% to 0.3%. The sample holds one count of this clone. The CDR3 is made up of 15 amino acids. Germline V gene data show CDR1 as MNHNS and CDR2 as SASEGT. Trimming cost V 6 bases and J 4 bases, with 18 bases left between them. The source material was T cells isolated from PBMCs. The clonotype originates from a human donor in good health. V usage is TRBV6-1 and J usage is TRBJ1-2; TRBD1 is a possible D gene (5 bases). DNA of the CDR3: TGTGCCAGCAGGAAGGGGATGGGGATGGGCTATGGCTACACCTTC. Protein product: CASRKGMGMGYGYTF.